One sample yielded the 21 T cell receptor beta chains listed below, sequenced in a study of blood T cells in healthy people across ages. For the second PCR, which ran for roughly 6 to 12 cycles, a sample-barcoded 5' primer and a J-beta primer mix were used. Each CDR3 protein gets one entry after TCRdb re-called the 5' RACE reads with MiXCR. The sample includes about 720,000 distinct CDR3 sequences, over 20% of them seen just once. Sequencing was performed on blood. These TCRs come from a man aged 65-85 years in good health.

The rearrangement links TRBV20-1 to TRBJ2-1, with TRBD2 identical over 7 bases. The CDR3 is 15 amino acids. From germline, CDR1 is DFQATT and CDR2 SNEGSKA (reference sequence). The V and J ends lost 3 bases and 8 bases, in that order; junction bases with no gene match: 13. DNA of the CDR3: TGCAGTGCTAGGGATGGGCGGGAGTTCATCCATGAGCAGTTCTTC. Its protein is CSARDGREFIHEQFF.

The rearrangement joins TRBV7-2 to TRBJ1-1; a weak D match, TRBD1 (6 bases). V lost 3 bases, J lost 3 bases, and 11 bases lay in between. This CDR3 is built from 14 residues. The germline V gene encodes CDR1 SGHTA and CDR2 FQGNSA. The CDR3: CASSFGGAHTEAFF. DNA for the CDR3: TGTGCCAGCAGCTTCGGGGGGGCGCACACTGAAGCTTTCTTT.

The V gene is TRBV7-2, the J gene TRBJ2-3; 7 nucleotides align to TRBD2. CDR3 size: 17 residues. CDR1 is SGHTA and CDR2 is FQGNSA in the germline V gene. V lost 3 bases and J lost 2; bases outside the gene matches: 11. This CDR3 is CASSFHGGLADTDTQYF. Here the CDR3 DNA reads TGTGCCAGCAGCTTCCACGGTGGGCTAGCGGACACAGATACGCAGTATTTT.

The chain couples TRBV27 to TRBJ1-1; the D is unclear. The germline CDR1 and CDR2 sequences are MNHEY and SMNVEV (reference sequence). With 5 bases removed from V and 0 bases from J, the gap between germline ends came to 10 bases. CDR3 length equals 14 residues. CDR3 amino acids: CASSNGLMNTEAFF. The CDR3 coding sequence is TGTGCCAGCAGTAATGGACTCATGAACACTGAAGCTTTCTTT.

The V call is TRBV20-1, the J call TRBJ1-6; 7 positions match TRBD1. V trimming: 2 bases; J trimming: 7 bases; junction bases outside the gene matches: 8. Per germline, CDR1 DFQATT and CDR2 SNEGSKA (reference sequence). This CDR3 has 15 residues. CDR3 region: CSARPPGQPNSPLHF. In nucleotides, the CDR3 is TGCAGTGCTAGACCCCCGGGACAGCCAAATTCACCCCTCCACTTT.

This chain connects TRBV7-2 to TRBJ2-1, with 8 bases lining up with TRBD2. Per germline, CDR1 SGHTA and CDR2 FQGNSA. V lost 1 base and J lost 7; bases outside the gene matches: 9. This CDR3 contains 16 residues. The CDR3 DNA follows: TGTGCCAGCAGCTTAGGGGTTGCGGGGGGCTTGAATGAGCAGTTCTTC. It translates to CASSLGVAGGLNEQFF.

The V call is TRBV27, the J call TRBJ2-3; 10 positions agree with TRBD1. V shed 2 bases, J shed 8 bases, and the junction held 10 bases outside the gene matches. The CDR3 loop spans 16 amino acids. CDR1 and CDR2 (germline): MNHEY, SMNVEV (reference sequence). The DNA for the CDR3 is TGTGCCAGCAGTTTACGCGCACCCGGGACAGGGGTTACGCAGTATTTT. Protein sequence: CASSLRAPGTGVTQYF.

There are a few counts of this clonotype. The chain uses TRBV4-2 and TRBJ2-2, with TRBD2 as a possible D gene (6 bases). Germline-derived CDR1 and CDR2 are LGHNA and YNFKEQ. The length of the CDR3 is 19 residues. Trimming took 3 bases from V and 0 from J, leaving 20 bases between them. Here the CDR3 DNA reads TGTGCCAGCAGCCACGGAGGGGCTTTTGGGGGAGCGAACACCGGGGAGCTGTTTTTT. The encoded protein is CASSHGGAFGGANTGELFF.

V and J are TRBV6-1 and TRBJ2-4; 14 bases are shared with TRBD2. In germline, CDR1 is MNHNS, CDR2 SASEGT. There are 15 residues in the CDR3. The V and J ends lost 5 bases and 9 bases, in that order; junction bases with no gene match: 6. CDR3 protein: CASSRLAGGGSIQYF. The CDR3 nucleotides read TGTGCCAGCAGTCGACTAGCGGGAGGGGGGAGCATTCAGTACTTC.

The rearrangement joins TRBV12-3 or TRBV12-4 to TRBJ2-7; 10 nucleotides agree with TRBD1. TRBJ2-1 explains the end of the DNA better; the J call may be wrong. The CDR3 consists of 19 residues. The CDR3 reads CASRRQGAHLADLWAEQFF. CDR3 DNA: TGTGCCAGCAGGAGACAGGGGGCGCATTTAGCGGACCTTTGGGCTGAGCAGTTCTTC.

J is TRBJ2-4 and V is TRBV21-1. TRBV21-1 is an annotated pseudogene. This CDR3 region has 17 residues. The CDR3 DNA sequence: TGTGCCAGCAGCAAAGCGCTCGCAAAATTAGCCAAAAACATTCAGTACTTC. It codes for CASSKALAKLAKNIQYF.

This clonotype has only a few counts. The CDR3 DNA follows: TGCAGTGCGCCGGACAGCTCAACTAATGAAAAACTGTTTTTT. This sequence encodes CSAPDSSTNEKLFF. This chain joins TRBV20-1 and TRBJ1-4; TRBD1 might be the D (6 bases). Per the germline V gene, CDR1 is DFQATT and CDR2 is SNEGSKA (reference sequence). Trimming removed 6 bases at V and 0 bases at J, with 11 bases between. The CDR3 spans 14 residues.

This clonotype was counted between two and nine times. J is TRBJ1-1 and V is TRBV7-9; 9 nucleotides line up with TRBD1. The CDR3 loop spans 14 amino acids. Germline assignment: CDR1 SEHNR and CDR2 FQNEAQ (reference sequence). With 1 base clipped from V and 7 bases from J, the junction kept 4 bases outside the gene matches. CDR3 coding DNA: TGTGCCAGCAGCTTAGGTCGACAGGGGGTTGAAGCTTTCTTT. Protein: CASSLGRQGVEAFF. The full variable domain, with the rest looked up from reference TRBV7-9 and TRBJ1-1, is DTGVSQNPRHKITKRGQNVTFRCDPISEHNRLYWYRQTLGQGPEFLTYFQNEAQLEKSRLLSDRFSAERPKGSFSTLEIQRTEQGDSAMYLCASSLGRQGVEAFFGQGTRLTVV.

V and J are TRBV30 and TRBJ1-2; D remains unclear. V was pared by 2 bases and J by 0 bases, with 13 bases between. CDR3 length: 15 amino acids. The germline gives CDR1 GTSNPN, CDR2 SVGIG (reference sequence). In DNA form, the CDR3 reads TGTGCCTGGAGTCTTGGGAGTCGGGCTAACTATGGCTACACCTTC. Protein: CAWSLGSRANYGYTF.

V gene TRBV12-3 or TRBV12-4 combines with J gene TRBJ2-5, with 8 positions matching TRBD2. J lost 5 bases, V lost 3 bases, and 11 bases had no gene match. The CDR3 consists of 16 residues. The DNA for the CDR3 is TGTGCCAGCAGTTTCGGTTTAGCGGGAATTGTTGAGACCCAGTACTTC. As protein: CASSFGLAGIVETQYF.

The V gene is TRBV5-1, the J gene TRBJ2-1, with 8 bases matching TRBD2. The CDR3 length is 17 residues. Germline lookup yields CDR1 SGHRS and CDR2 YFSETQ. V lost 3 bases, J lost 5 bases, and 13 bases stayed unmatched. The CDR3 DNA reads TGCGCCAGCAGCTCCCCGGGACTAGTTGGGGTAAACAATGAGCAGTTCTTC. Amino acid sequence: CASSSPGLVGVNNEQFF.

J is TRBJ2-3 and V is TRBV12-3 or TRBV12-4; TRBD2 agrees at 9 bases. The ends lost 5 bases at V and 3 bases at J; junction bases unmatched: 6. The CDR3 has 15 residues. For the CDR3, the DNA is TGTGCCAGCAGTCCCCGGACTAGCGAAACAGATACGCAGTATTTT. It translates to CASSPRTSETDTQYF.

This clonotype was observed a few times. The chain carries TRBV10-1 and TRBJ2-7; possibly TRBD1 or TRBD2 for D (5 bases each). The germline V gene encodes CDR1 WNHNN and CDR2 SYGVQD (reference sequence). CDR3 length: 13 amino acids. Trimming pared 4 bases from V and 4 bases from J, leaving 11 bases between. CDR3 in DNA: TGCGCCAGCAGTGTTGGGGACCTATACGAGCAGTACTTC. It encodes CASSVGDLYEQYF.

This clonotype occurred a few times. This chain links TRBV20-1 with TRBJ2-5; 9 positions match TRBD2. The length of the CDR3 is 14 residues. Germline-derived CDR1 and CDR2 are DFQATT and SNEGSKA (reference sequence). The trim removed 6 bases at V and 5 bases at J, leaving 10 bases unmatched. CDR3 sequence (DNA): TGCAGTGCCCACGGACTAGCGAGAGCCGAGACCCAGTACTTC. This encodes CSAHGLARAETQYF.

V usage is TRBV28 and J usage is TRBJ1-2; no reliable D call. Trimming stripped 6 bases from V and 4 bases from J, with 12 bases between. This CDR3 is built from 13 residues. Germline V gives CDR1 MDHEN, CDR2 SYDVKM. The CDR3 sequence is CASRKKGGYGYTF. The CDR3 DNA sequence: TGTGCCAGCAGAAAGAAGGGTGGCTATGGCTACACCTTC.

V usage is TRBV5-1 and J usage is TRBJ2-1; D is uncertain. The CDR3 totals 15 residues. Germline V CDR1 and CDR2: SGHRS, YFSETQ. The V end was cut by 0 bases, the J end by 2 bases, with 9 bases between. The DNA for the CDR3 is TGCGCCAGCAGCTTGGAGGGAAACACCTACAATGAGCAGTTCTTC. It codes for CASSLEGNTYNEQFF.